Each of the 18 T cell receptor beta chains below was sequenced from the same sample in a study of CD4 T cells in relation to SARS-CoV-2 and coronaviruses. The unexposed donors gave CD4+ T cells in 2011-2018, prior to COVID-19. CD4+ T cells were isolated from the cells after around 9 days of culture. Antigen specificity for these receptors is unknown. Libraries were prepared by immunoSEQ multiplex PCR; TCRdb keeps only in-frame clonotypes and omits some of them. The table records around 25,000 clones, about 84% of them present only once. Sequenced material: CD4+ T cells from PBMCs, cultured in vitro. The receptors come from a human donor in good health.

This chain uses TRBV19 with TRBJ2-7, with a weak D call TRBD1 (6 bases). Trimming removed 8 bases from V and 0 bases from J, with 14 bases in between. The germline gives CDR1 LNHDA, CDR2 SQIVND (reference sequence). CDR3 length equals 14 residues. This CDR3 is CASRRTARSYEQYF. CDR3 coding DNA: TGTGCCAGTCGGAGGACAGCGCGCTCCTACGAGCAGTACTTC.

A few counts support this clone. This sequence joins TRBV2 and TRBJ1-6; D may be TRBD1 (6 bases). Per germline, CDR1 SNHLY and CDR2 FYNNEI. V was clipped by 1 base and J by 11 bases, with 15 bases between them. This CDR3 contains 15 residues. CDR3 bases: TGTGCCAGCAGTGAAGGGCACAGGGATTTGACACCCCTCCACTTT. Its protein is CASSEGHRDLTPLHF.

The gene calls are TRBV5-4 and TRBJ1-2; 10 bases match TRBD1. With V trimmed by 6 bases and J by 7 bases, 9 bases remained unmatched. The CDR3 sequence is 14 residues long. Germline V gives CDR1 SGHNT, CDR2 YYREEE (reference sequence). CDR3 amino acids: CASTPRGQGIGYTF. The CDR3 DNA reads as TGTGCCAGCACCCCGAGGGGACAGGGGATTGGCTACACCTTC.

The rearrangement uses TRBV30 and TRBJ1-2; D possibly corresponds to TRBD1 (6 bases). The V end lost 4 bases, the J end lost 4 bases, and 16 bases lay between the germline ends. From germline, CDR1 is GTSNPN and CDR2 SVGIG (reference sequence). The CDR3 runs 14 residues. CDR3 in amino acids: CAWKGGRGAYGYTF. CDR3 DNA: TGTGCCTGGAAGGGGGGGAGGGGTGCCTATGGCTACACCTTC. Looking up the rest from reference TRBV30 and TRBJ1-2 gives the full variable domain: SQTIHQWPATLVQPVGSPLSLECTVEGTSNPNLYWYRQAAGRGLQLLFYSVGIGQISSEVPQNLSASRPQDRQFILSSKKLLLSDSGFYLCAWKGGRGAYGYTFGSGTRLTVV.

The chain couples TRBV7-8 to TRBJ2-7, with 7 bases aligning to TRBD2. With V trimmed by 3 bases and J by 5 bases, 7 bases remained unmatched. Germline V gene lookup returns CDR1 SGHVS and CDR2 FQNEAQ. This CDR3 is built from 14 residues. The CDR3 is CASSFPQGGHEQYF. CDR3 in DNA: TGTGCCAGCAGCTTTCCCCAGGGAGGGCACGAGCAGTACTTC.

V and J are TRBV27 and TRBJ2-3, with 11 positions matching TRBD2. Germline CDR1 MNHEY, CDR2 SMNVEV (reference sequence). The CDR3 runs 16 residues. V lost 2 bases to trimming and J lost 4 bases; unmatched junction nucleotides: 5. The DNA for the CDR3 is TGTGCCAGCAGTTTACGGGCTAGCGGGGGGTCAGATACGCAGTATTTT. Its protein is CASSLRASGGSDTQYF.

The chain carries TRBV19 and TRBJ2-1, with D possibly matching TRBD2 (6 bases). With 6 bases removed from V and 9 bases from J, the gap between germline ends came to 24 bases. Germline assignment: CDR1 LNHDA and CDR2 SQIVND (reference sequence). The CDR3 is made up of 16 amino acids. The CDR3 DNA reads TGTGCCAGTAGGAACCTACTAGCCGGAGATATGAGTGAGCAGTTCTTC. Translated, it gives CASRNLLAGDMSEQFF.

This clone came up once. This rearrangement joins TRBV6-5 to TRBJ2-7; D gene uncertain. Trimming shortened V by 7 bases and J by 2 bases, and 15 bases separated the two germline ends. Germline V gives CDR1 MNHEY, CDR2 SVGAGI. This CDR3 is built from 14 residues. The CDR3 sequence: CASTLREGPYEQYF. Written as DNA, the CDR3 is TGTGCCAGCACCCTTAGGGAAGGCCCCTACGAGCAGTACTTC.

The chain joins TRBV3-1 (or the pseudogene TRBV3-2) to TRBJ2-5; TRBD2 matches at 12 bases. Germline V gives CDR1 LGHDT, CDR2 YNNKEL (reference sequence). The ends lost 1 base at V and 6 bases at J; junction bases unmatched: 15. The CDR3 contains 19 residues. The CDR3 DNA reads TGTGCCAGCAGCCAAGGCCCTACCGGCCGACTAGCGGGAGTTAAGACCCAGTACTTC. Translating gives CASSQGPTGRLAGVKTQYF.

V usage is TRBV24-1 and J usage is TRBJ2-5; 11 positions match TRBD1. The germline CDR1 and CDR2 sequences are KGHDR and SFDVKD. The CDR3 extends over 17 amino acids. Trimming removed 5 bases from V and 1 base from J; junction bases left unmatched: 8. This chain's CDR3 is CATSAVSGTGGQETQYF. The CDR3 coding sequence is TGTGCCACCAGTGCCGTGTCCGGGACAGGGGGCCAAGAGACCCAGTACTTC.

This clone occurred a few times. The chain has TRBV6-4 and TRBJ1-1; D ambiguous. CDR3 size: 13 residues. CDR1 and CDR2 from the germline V gene are MRHNA and SNTAGT. V dropped 4 bases and J dropped 1 base, with 7 bases sitting between them. CDR3 DNA: TGTGCCAGCAGTGTTTCGGGGAACACTGAAGCTTTCTTT. As protein: CASSVSGNTEAFF.

The J gene is TRBJ2-1, the V gene TRBV11-3; possibly TRBD1 or TRBD2 for D (5 bases each). This CDR3 has 14 amino acids. V lost 5 bases, J lost 7 bases, and 15 bases lay in between. The germline V gene encodes CDR1 SGHNT and CDR2 YENEEA. In DNA, the CDR3 is TGTGCCAGCAGCGCCACCGGGGCCAAGAATGAGCAGTTCTTC. It encodes CASSATGAKNEQFF.

The chain has TRBV5-1 and TRBJ2-1; D gene ambiguous. From germline, CDR1 is SGHRS and CDR2 YFSETQ. CDR3 length: 11 residues. Trimming took off 4 bases at V and 5 bases at J, with 4 bases between the two ends. The CDR3 nucleotides are TGCGCCAGCAGCACGGACAATGAGCAGTTCTTC. Translating gives CASSTDNEQFF.

This chain uses TRBV6-5 with TRBJ1-1, with TRBD1 matching over 7 bases. Germline V lookup: CDR1 MNHEY, CDR2 SVGAGI. The CDR3 covers 14 residues. Germline trimming cut 6 bases from V and 5 bases from J; bases unmatched to any gene: 9. This CDR3 reads CASRGGQARTEAFF. Written as DNA, the CDR3 is TGTGCCAGCAGGGGTGGACAGGCCCGGACTGAAGCTTTCTTT.

CDR3 region: CASSLVSSTDTQYF. The CDR3 DNA is TGTGCCAGCAGCTTGGTTTCAAGCACAGATACGCAGTATTTT. The rearrangement uses TRBV5-4 and TRBJ2-3; D remains unclear. Germline V gene sequence: CDR1 SGHNT, CDR2 YYREEE (reference sequence). The CDR3 is made up of 14 amino acids. V was trimmed by 0 bases and J by 0 bases, leaving 5 bases between them.

This chain joins TRBV6-5 and TRBJ2-4; 10 nucleotides line up with TRBD2. Germline CDR1 and CDR2: MNHEY and SVGAGI. The CDR3 sequence is 13 residues long. V was clipped by 8 bases and J by 14 bases; unmatched bases: 12. The CDR3 spells CASEGLAGVEKYF. DNA for the CDR3: TGTGCCAGCGAGGGGCTAGCGGGAGTCGAGAAGTACTTC.

This clone has a single count. The genes are TRBV10-1 and TRBJ2-3; 10 bases agree with TRBD2. This CDR3 spans 15 amino acids. J was trimmed by 3 bases and V by 4 bases; bases with no gene match: 4. Germline assignment: CDR1 WNHNN and CDR2 SYGVQD (reference sequence). The CDR3 loop is CASSGASGRTDTQYF. Here the CDR3 DNA reads TGCGCCAGCAGTGGGGCTAGCGGGAGAACAGATACGCAGTATTTT.

V usage is TRBV6-2 or TRBV6-3 and J usage is TRBJ1-4; a possible D gene is TRBD1 (5 bases). In germline, CDR1 is MNHEY, CDR2 SVGEGT. The CDR3 covers 14 residues. Trimming shortened V by 6 bases and J by 8 bases, and 16 bases separated the two germline ends. The CDR3 nucleotides are TGTGCCAGCAGCTCCGGGACCCTGGGGGAAAAACTGTTTTTT. This translates into CASSSGTLGEKLFF.